The 10 T cell receptor beta chains reported below all come from one sample, sequenced in a study of cytomegalovirus exposure and HLA in healthy donors. Generated by immunoSEQ multiplex PCR, the TCRdb table keeps only in-frame clones and is missing some. The sample shows around 160,000 clones, 85% of them seen only once. Sequencing used PBMCs. The receptors were sampled from a man aged 25 to 40 in good health and CMV-seropositive.

The chain joins TRBV5-1 to TRBJ1-6; 9 bases line up with TRBD1. Per germline, CDR1 SGHRS and CDR2 YFSETQ. The junction had 7 bases not matched to a gene; V was cut back by 3 bases and J by 9 bases. This CDR3 has 15 residues. The DNA for the CDR3 is TGCGCCAGCAGCTCGGGACAGGGAGTCGGTTCACCCCTCCACTTT. The encoded protein is CASSSGQGVGSPLHF.

The V call is TRBV7-3, the J call TRBJ1-1; 7 nucleotides line up with TRBD1. The trim removed 1 base at V and 4 bases at J, leaving 12 bases unmatched. This CDR3 region has 17 residues. Germline CDR1 SGHTA, CDR2 FQGTGA. CDR3 DNA sequence: TGTGCCAGCAGCTTAAGCCCACTGACAGGGAGCGTCACTGAAGCTTTCTTT. It is translated as CASSLSPLTGSVTEAFF.

The V call is TRBV4-1, the J call TRBJ1-1, with TRBD1 matching over 7 bases. J gave up 0 bases and V 3 bases, and 4 bases lay outside the gene matches. This CDR3 has 15 amino acids. Germline CDR1 is MGHRA and CDR2 is YSYEKL. The CDR3 sequence is CASSHPGGLNTEAFF. CDR3 in DNA: TGCGCCAGCAGCCACCCAGGGGGACTGAACACTGAAGCTTTCTTT.

The CDR3: CASLTRGDSNTEAFF. The CDR3, as DNA: TGTGCCAGCTTGACCCGGGGGGATTCGAACACTGAAGCTTTCTTT. The genes are TRBV2 and TRBJ1-1, with D possibly TRBD1 on 5 matching bases. This CDR3 region has 15 residues. CDR1 is SNHLY and CDR2 is FYNNEI in the germline V gene. V shed 8 bases and J shed 1 base, with 17 bases lying between them.

The rearrangement uses TRBV7-3 and TRBJ1-2; TRBD1 is a possible D gene (5 bases). The CDR3 has 13 amino acids. The ends were cut back, 5 bases at V and 7 bases at J, with 14 bases in the middle. The germline CDR1 and CDR2 sequences are SGHTA and FQGTGA. The CDR3 DNA follows: TGTGCCAGCAGCCAAACTTCAGGGTTTGGCTACACCTTC. Translated, it gives CASSQTSGFGYTF. Full variable domain (remainder filled in from reference TRBV7-3 and TRBJ1-2): GAGVSQTPSNKVTEKGKYVELRCDPISGHTALYWYRQSLGQGPEFLIYFQGTGAADDSGLPNDRFFAVRPEGSVSTLKIQRTERGDSAVYLCASSQTSGFGYTFGSGTRLTVV.

The chain has TRBV9 and TRBJ2-7; 11 bases match TRBD2. The ends lost 4 bases at V and 5 bases at J; junction bases unmatched: 8. The CDR3 is made up of 15 amino acids. Germline CDR1 reads SGDLS; CDR2 reads YYNGEE. CDR3 in amino acids: CASSTVAGGFDEQYF. The CDR3 DNA follows: TGTGCCAGCAGCACAGTAGCGGGGGGGTTCGACGAGCAGTACTTC.

V is TRBV7-2 and J is TRBJ2-7; TRBD1 aligns across 9 bases. Trimming cost V 4 bases and J 0 bases; bases outside gene matches: 4. The CDR3 covers 15 residues. Germline assignment: CDR1 SGHTA and CDR2 FQGNSA. The CDR3 spells CASSWDRDPSYEQYF. As DNA, the CDR3 is TGTGCCAGCAGCTGGGACAGGGACCCCTCCTACGAGCAGTACTTC.

This chain joins TRBV19 and TRBJ1-2, with 8 bases matching TRBD1. Germline CDR1 is LNHDA and CDR2 is SQIVND (reference sequence). CDR3 length equals 13 residues. Germline trimming cut 4 bases from V and 7 bases from J; bases unmatched to any gene: 5. The CDR3 loop is CASSTRGQGGYTF. In DNA form, the CDR3 reads TGTGCCAGTAGTACCAGGGGGCAGGGTGGCTACACCTTC.

The chain employs TRBV6-5 and TRBJ2-5; 8 positions match TRBD2. This CDR3 comprises 15 residues. Trimming took 3 bases from V and 3 from J; bases not matched to a gene: 6. Germline CDR1 and CDR2: MNHEY and SVGAGI. CDR3 coding DNA: TGTGCCAGCAGTTATAGAATCGGGGGGGAAGAGACCCAGTACTTC. This sequence encodes CASSYRIGGEETQYF.

V is TRBV2 and J is TRBJ2-3, with 8 positions matching TRBD2. From germline, CDR1 is SNHLY and CDR2 FYNNEI. The CDR3 is 14 amino acids. Unmatched junction bases numbered 9, after V lost 2 bases and J lost 11 bases. CDR3 in DNA: TGTGCCAGCAGTGAATCGGGGGGGCCAATCGGGCAGTATTTT. This gives the protein CASSESGGPIGQYF.